One sample yielded the 2 T cell receptor beta chains listed below, sequenced in a study of blood T cell repertoires in COVID-19 (dated by TCRdb to the early 2020s). To prepare the library, the immunoSEQ multiplex PCR assay was applied. TCRdb took this table from immuneACCESS and kept in-frame rearrangements with V and J called. Such tables lack part of the clones; where checked against another copy, unresolved V genes explain under half of the gap, and the rest is unexplained. Recorded for this sample are nearly 40,000 clones; around 80% of them occurred a single time. 38% of the sample rests with the top ten. Sample: peripheral blood. The origin of the receptors is a man aged 80 or over with active or convalescent COVID-19.

For the CDR3, the DNA is TGTGCCAGCAGCTTAGGTGGCGGGAGCCCTGAAGCTTTCTTT. Translated, it gives CASSLGGGSPEAFF. The J gene is TRBJ1-1, the V gene TRBV7-2, with D unresolved. The V end was cut by 1 base, the J end by 6 bases, with 12 bases between. The CDR3 extends over 14 amino acids. Germline CDR1 is SGHTA and CDR2 is FQGNSA. The full variable domain, in which reference TRBV7-2 and TRBJ1-1 provide the parts outside the CDR3, is GAGVSQSPSNKVTEKGKDVELRCDPISGHTALYWYRQSLGQGLEFLIYFQGNSAPDKSGLPSDRFSAERTGGSVSTLTIQRTQQEDSAVYLCASSLGGGSPEAFFGQGTRLTVV.

The CDR3 is CASSVTGGADTGELFF. CDR3 coding DNA: TGTGCCAGTAGCGTAACAGGGGGCGCCGACACCGGGGAGCTGTTTTTT. The chain links TRBV19 to TRBJ2-2, with 9 nucleotides matching TRBD1. From germline, CDR1 is LNHDA and CDR2 SQIVND (reference sequence). This CDR3 contains 16 residues. V lost 6 bases to trimming and J lost 3 bases; unmatched junction nucleotides: 8.